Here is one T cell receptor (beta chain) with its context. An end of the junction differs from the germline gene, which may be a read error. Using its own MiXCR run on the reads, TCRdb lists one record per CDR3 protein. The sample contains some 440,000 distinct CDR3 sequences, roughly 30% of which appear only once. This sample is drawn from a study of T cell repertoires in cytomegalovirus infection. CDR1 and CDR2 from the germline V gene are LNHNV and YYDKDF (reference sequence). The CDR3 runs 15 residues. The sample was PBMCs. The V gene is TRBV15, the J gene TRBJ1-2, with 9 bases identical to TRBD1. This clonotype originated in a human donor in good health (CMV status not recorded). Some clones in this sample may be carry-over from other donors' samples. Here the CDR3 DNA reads TGTGACACCAGCCCCCGCCGGGGACAGGGAGAAGGCTACCCCTTC. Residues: CDTSPRRGQGEGYPF. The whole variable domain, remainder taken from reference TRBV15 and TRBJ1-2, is DAMVIQNPRYQVTQFGKPVTLSCSQTLNHNVMYWYQQKSSQAPKLLFHYYDKDFNNEADTPDNFQSRRPNTSFCFLDIRSPGLGDTAMYLCDTSPRRGQGEGYPFGSGTRLTVV.